A single T cell receptor beta chain is shown here with its context. Its antigen is not known. These data belong to a study of beta chain features in type 1 diabetes. Turning to the study itself: Cell yields, gender and age were similar in healthy donors and patients. General observations from the study: Resolution of whether HLA type affects TCRB rearrangement was not achieved here. Shortening of TCRB CDR3s, moderate but significant, appeared in all four CD4+ subsets of Type 1 diabetes patients.

V gave up 3 bases and J gave up 5 bases; unmatched junction bases: 10. The germline V gene encodes CDR1 LGHNA and CDR2 YNFKEQ. The CDR3 extends over 15 amino acids. Post-sort purity exceeded 95% for all sorted populations. Expressed TCRB transcripts were sequenced, since all the RNA that had been isolated was reverse transcribed. TCRdb's table, derived via immunoSEQ multiplex PCR, lists solely in-frame clones and lacks some. In the table there are a few hundred thousand clones, over 9% of which are singletons. Sequencing used central memory CD4+ T cells from blood. The receptor was isolated from a man aged 25-45 years with type 1 diabetes. The chain carries TRBV4-2 and TRBJ2-7; TRBD1 matches at 7 bases. CDR3 DNA sequence: TGTGCCAGCAGCCAGGAGAGGACAGGCCCCCACGAGCAGTACTTC. Its protein product is CASSQERTGPHEQYF.